The source of this T cell receptor beta chain is a study of response to subunit inactivated influenza vaccine. The V end was cut by 5 bases, the J end by 3 bases, with 10 bases between. This CDR3 spans 13 amino acids. Whole-study findings and limits: T cells newly recruited by each seasonal influenza vaccination are few, the authors suggested.

TCRdb independently ran MiXCR on the RT-PCR reads; one entry per CDR3 protein. The sample holds approximately 700,000 distinct CDR3 sequences, about 15% seen once. Points on this clonotype: The antigen is undetermined.

This sequence joins TRBV12-3 or TRBV12-4 and TRBJ2-5; TRBD2 might be the D (6 bases). This receptor was taken from a man aged 50 or older who received an inactivated influenza vaccine. Sequenced material: PBMCs from blood, taken roughly 2 weeks before vaccination. CDR3 nucleotides: TGTGCCAGCAGTACCGGGAGAAAAGAGACCCAGTACTTC. Translation: CASSTGRKETQYF.